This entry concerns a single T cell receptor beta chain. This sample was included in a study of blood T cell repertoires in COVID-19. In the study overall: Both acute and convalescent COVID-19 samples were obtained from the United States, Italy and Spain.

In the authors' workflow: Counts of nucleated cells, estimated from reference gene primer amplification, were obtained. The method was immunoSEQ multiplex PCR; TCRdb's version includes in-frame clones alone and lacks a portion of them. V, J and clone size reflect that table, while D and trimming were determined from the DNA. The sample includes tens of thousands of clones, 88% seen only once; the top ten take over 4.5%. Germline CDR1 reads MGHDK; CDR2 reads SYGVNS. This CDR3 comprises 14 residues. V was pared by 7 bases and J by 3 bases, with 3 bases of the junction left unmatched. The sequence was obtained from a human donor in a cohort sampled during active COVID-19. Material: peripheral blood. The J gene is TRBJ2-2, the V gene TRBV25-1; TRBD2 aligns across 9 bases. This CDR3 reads CASTLAGYTGELFF. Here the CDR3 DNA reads TGTGCCAGCACACTAGCGGGTTACACCGGGGAGCTGTTTTTT.